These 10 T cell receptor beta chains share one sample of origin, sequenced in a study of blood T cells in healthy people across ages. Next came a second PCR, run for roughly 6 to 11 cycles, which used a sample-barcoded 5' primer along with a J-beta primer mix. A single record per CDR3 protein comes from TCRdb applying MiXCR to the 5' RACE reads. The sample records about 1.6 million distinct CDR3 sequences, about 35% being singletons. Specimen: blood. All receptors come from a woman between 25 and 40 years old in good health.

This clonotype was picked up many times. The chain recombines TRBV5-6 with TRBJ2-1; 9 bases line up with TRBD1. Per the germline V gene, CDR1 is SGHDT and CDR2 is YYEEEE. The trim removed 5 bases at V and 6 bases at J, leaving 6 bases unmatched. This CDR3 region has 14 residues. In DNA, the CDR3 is TGTGCCAGCAGTTCCGGGACAGGGTTCAATGAGCAGTTCTTC. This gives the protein CASSSGTGFNEQFF.

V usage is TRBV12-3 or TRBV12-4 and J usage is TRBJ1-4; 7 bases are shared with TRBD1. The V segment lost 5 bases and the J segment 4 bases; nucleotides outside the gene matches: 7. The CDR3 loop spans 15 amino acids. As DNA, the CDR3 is TGTGCCAGCAGTACCGGGACAGCCTTTAATGAAAAACTGTTTTTT. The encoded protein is CASSTGTAFNEKLFF.

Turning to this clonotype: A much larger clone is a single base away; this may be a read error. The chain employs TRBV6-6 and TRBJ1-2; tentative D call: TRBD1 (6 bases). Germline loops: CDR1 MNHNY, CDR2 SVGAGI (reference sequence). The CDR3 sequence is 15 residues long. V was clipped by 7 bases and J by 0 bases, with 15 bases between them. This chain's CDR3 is CASNSVGTSNYGYTF. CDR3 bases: TGTGCCAGCAATTCGGTCGGGACATCTAACTATGGCTACACCTTC.

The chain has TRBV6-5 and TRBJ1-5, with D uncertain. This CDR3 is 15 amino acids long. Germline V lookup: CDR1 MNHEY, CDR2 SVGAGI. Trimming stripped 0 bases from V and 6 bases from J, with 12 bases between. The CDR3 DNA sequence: TGTGCCAGCAGTTACTCGGCGGGAGGTGGTCAGCCCCAGCATTTT. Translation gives CASSYSAGGGQPQHF.

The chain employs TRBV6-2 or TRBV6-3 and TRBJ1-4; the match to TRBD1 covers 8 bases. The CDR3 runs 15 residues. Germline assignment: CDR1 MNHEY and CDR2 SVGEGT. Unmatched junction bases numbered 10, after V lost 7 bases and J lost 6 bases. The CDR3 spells CASKKRTGSDEKLFF. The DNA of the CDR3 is TGTGCCAGCAAGAAAAGGACAGGGAGTGATGAAAAACTGTTTTTT.

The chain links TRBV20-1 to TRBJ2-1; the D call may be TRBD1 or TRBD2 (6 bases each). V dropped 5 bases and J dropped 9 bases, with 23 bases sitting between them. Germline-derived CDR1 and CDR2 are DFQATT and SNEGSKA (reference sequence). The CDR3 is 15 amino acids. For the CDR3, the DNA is TGCAGTGCTCTCGATCTTATGAGGGGGGCCATTGAGCAGTTCTTC. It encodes CSALDLMRGAIEQFF.

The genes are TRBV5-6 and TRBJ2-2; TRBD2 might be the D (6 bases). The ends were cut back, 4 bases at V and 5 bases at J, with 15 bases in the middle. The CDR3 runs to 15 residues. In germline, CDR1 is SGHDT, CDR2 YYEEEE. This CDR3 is CASSLNPGGTGELFF. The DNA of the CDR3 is TGTGCCAGCAGCCTAAACCCTGGAGGGACCGGGGAGCTGTTTTTT.

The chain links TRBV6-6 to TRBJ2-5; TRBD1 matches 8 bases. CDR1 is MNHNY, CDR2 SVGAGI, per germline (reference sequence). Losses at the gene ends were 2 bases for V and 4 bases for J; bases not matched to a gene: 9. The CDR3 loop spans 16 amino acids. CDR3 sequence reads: CASSYAGRGRGETQYF. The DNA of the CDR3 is TGTGCCAGCAGTTACGCGGGCAGGGGGCGCGGAGAGACCCAGTACTTC.

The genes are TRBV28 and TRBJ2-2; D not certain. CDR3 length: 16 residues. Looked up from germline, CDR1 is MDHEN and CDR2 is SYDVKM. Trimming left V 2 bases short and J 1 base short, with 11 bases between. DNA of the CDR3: TGTGCCAGCAGTTTAACCGGGCCACGGAACACCGGGGAGCTGTTTTTT. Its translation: CASSLTGPRNTGELFF.

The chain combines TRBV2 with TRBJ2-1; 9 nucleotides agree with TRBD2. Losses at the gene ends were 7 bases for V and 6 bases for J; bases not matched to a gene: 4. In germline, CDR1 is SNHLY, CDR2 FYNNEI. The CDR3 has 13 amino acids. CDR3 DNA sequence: TGTGCCAGCAAGGGACTAGCTCGCAATGAGCAGTTCTTC. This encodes CASKGLARNEQFF.